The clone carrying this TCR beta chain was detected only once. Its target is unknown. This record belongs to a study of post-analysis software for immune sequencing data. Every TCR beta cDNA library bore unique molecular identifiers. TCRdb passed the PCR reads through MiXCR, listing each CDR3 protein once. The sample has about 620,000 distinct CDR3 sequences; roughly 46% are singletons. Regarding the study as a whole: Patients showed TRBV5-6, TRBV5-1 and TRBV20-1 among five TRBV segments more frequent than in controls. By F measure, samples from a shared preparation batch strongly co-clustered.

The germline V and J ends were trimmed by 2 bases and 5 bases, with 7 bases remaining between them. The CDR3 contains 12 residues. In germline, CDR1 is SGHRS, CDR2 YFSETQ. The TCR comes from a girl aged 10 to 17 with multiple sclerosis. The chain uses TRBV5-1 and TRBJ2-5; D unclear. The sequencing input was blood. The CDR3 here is CASSFLSETQYF. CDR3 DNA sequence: TGCGCCAGCAGCTTTTTGTCGGAGACCCAGTACTTC.